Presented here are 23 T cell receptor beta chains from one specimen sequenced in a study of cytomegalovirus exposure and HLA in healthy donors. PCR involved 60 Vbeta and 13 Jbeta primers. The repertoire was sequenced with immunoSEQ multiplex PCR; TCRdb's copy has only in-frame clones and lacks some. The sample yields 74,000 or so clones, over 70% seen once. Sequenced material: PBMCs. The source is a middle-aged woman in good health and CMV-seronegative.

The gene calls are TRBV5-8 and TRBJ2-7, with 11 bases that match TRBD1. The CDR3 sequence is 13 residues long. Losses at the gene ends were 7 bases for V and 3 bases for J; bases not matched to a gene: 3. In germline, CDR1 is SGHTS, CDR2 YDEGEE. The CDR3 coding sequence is TGTGCCAGCTTCGGGACAGGGGGCTACGAGCAGTACTTC. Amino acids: CASFGTGGYEQYF.

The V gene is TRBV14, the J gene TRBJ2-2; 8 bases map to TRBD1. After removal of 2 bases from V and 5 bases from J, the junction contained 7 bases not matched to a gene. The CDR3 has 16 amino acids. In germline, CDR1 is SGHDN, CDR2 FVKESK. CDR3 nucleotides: TGTGCCAGCAGCCAACACAGGGGGGTTCGAACCGGGGAGCTGTTTTTT. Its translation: CASSQHRGVRTGELFF.

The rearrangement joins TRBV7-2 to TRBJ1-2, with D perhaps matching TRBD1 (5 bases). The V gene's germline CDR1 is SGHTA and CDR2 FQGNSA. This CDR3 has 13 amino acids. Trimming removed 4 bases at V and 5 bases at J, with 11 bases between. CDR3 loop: CASSSGQGYGYTF. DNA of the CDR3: TGTGCCAGCAGCTCCGGCCAGGGATATGGCTACACCTTC.

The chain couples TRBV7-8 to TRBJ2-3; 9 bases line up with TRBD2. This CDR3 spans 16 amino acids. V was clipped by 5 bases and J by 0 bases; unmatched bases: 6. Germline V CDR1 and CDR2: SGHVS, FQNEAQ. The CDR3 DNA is TGTGCCAGCAGCGCAAGACTAGCGGACAGCACAGATACGCAGTATTTT. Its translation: CASSARLADSTDTQYF.

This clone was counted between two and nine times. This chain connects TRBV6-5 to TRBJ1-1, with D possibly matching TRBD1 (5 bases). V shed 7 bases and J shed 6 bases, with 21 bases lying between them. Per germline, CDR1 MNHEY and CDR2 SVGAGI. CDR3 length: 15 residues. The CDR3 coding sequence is TGTGCCAGCATCAACTCGGAGGGGAAGTATTCTGAAGCTTTCTTT. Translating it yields CASINSEGKYSEAFF.

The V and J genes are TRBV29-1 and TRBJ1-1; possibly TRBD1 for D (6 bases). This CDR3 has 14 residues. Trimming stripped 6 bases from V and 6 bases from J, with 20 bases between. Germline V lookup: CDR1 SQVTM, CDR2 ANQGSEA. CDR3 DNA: TGCAGCGTCTCCCCGTTGAGGGACATGTCTGAAGCTTTCTTT. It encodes CSVSPLRDMSEAFF.

The CDR3 sequence: CASSRDSTNTGELFF. In DNA form, the CDR3 reads TGTGCCAGCTCACGCGACAGCACGAACACCGGGGAGCTGTTTTTT. The rearrangement uses TRBV18 and TRBJ2-2; D is perhaps TRBD1 (5 bases). This CDR3 spans 15 amino acids. Germline lookup yields CDR1 KGHSH and CDR2 LQKENI. Trimming stripped 4 bases from V and 0 bases from J, with 9 bases between.

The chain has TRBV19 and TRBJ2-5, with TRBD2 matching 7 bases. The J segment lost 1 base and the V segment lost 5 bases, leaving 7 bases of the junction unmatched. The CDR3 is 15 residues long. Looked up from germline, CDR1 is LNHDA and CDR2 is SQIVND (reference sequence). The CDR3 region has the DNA TGTGCCAGTAGTCGGGTAGCGGGCCTCCAAGAGACCCAGTACTTC. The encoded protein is CASSRVAGLQETQYF.

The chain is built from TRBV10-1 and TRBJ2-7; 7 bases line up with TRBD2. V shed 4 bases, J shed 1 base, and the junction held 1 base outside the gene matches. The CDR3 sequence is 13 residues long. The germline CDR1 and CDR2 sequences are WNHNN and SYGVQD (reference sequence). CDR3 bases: TGCGCCAGCAGTGCCGGGGGGTCCTACGAGCAGTACTTC. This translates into CASSAGGSYEQYF.

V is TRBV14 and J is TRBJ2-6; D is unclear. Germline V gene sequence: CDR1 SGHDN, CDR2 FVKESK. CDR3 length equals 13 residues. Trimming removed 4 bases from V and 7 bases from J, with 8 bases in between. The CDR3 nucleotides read TGTGCCAGCAGCCCTATGATCGCCAACGTCCTGACTTTC. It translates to CASSPMIANVLTF. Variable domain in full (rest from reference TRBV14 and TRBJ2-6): EAGVTQFPSHSVIEKGQTVTLRCDPISGHDNLYWYRRVMGKEIKFLLHFVKESKQDESGMPNNRFLAERTGGTYSTLKVQPAELEDSGVYFCASSPMIANVLTFGAGSRLTVL.

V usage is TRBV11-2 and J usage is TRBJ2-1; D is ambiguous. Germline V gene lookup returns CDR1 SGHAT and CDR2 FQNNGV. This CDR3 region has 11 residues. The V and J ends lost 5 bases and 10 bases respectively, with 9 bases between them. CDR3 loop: CASSPTEEQFF. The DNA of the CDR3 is TGTGCCAGCAGCCCGACGGAGGAGCAGTTCTTC.

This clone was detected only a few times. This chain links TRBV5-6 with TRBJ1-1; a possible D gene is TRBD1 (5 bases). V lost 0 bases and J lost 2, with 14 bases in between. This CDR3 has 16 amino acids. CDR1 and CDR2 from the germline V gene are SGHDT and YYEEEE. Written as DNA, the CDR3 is TGTGCCAGCAGCTTGGCCCTCGGAGGGGCCAACACTGAAGCTTTCTTT. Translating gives CASSLALGGANTEAFF.

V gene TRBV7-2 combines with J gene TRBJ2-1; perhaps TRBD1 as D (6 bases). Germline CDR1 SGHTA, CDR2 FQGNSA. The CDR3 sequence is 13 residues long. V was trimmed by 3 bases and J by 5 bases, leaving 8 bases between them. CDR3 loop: CASSLDSDNEQFF. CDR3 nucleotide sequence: TGTGCCAGCAGCTTGGACAGTGACAATGAGCAGTTCTTC.

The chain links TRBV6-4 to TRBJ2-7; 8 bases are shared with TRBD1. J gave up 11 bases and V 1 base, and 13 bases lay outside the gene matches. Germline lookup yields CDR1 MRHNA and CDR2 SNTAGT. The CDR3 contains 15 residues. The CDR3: CASSDCPGQDLRKYF. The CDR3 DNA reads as TGTGCCAGCAGTGACTGTCCGGGACAGGATTTGAGAAAGTACTTC.

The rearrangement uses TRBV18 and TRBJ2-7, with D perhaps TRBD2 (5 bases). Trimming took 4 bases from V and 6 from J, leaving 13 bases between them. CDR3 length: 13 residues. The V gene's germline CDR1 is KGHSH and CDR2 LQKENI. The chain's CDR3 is CASSRGVESEQYF. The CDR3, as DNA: TGTGCCAGCTCACGGGGAGTCGAATCCGAGCAGTACTTC.

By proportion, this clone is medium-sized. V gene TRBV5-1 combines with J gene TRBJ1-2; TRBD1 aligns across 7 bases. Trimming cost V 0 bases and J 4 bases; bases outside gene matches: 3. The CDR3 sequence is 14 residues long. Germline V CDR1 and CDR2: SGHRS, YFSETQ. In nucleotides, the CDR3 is TGCGCCAGCAGCTTGGGGGACAGAGCCTATGGCTACACCTTC. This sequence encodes CASSLGDRAYGYTF.

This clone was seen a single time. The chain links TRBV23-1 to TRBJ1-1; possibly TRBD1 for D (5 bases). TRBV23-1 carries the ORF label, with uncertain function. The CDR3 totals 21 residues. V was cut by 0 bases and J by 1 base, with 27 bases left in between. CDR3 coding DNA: TGCGCCAGCAGTCAATCCCCAATAATGGCAGGGCGGCGGAGATGGAACACTGAAGCTTTCTTT. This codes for CASSQSPIMAGRRRWNTEAFF.

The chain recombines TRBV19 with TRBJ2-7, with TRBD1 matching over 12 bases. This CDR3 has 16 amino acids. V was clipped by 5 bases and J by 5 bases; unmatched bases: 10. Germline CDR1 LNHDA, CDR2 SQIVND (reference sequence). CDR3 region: CASSPPGGQGANEQYF. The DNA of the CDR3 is TGTGCCAGTAGTCCGCCGGGGGGACAGGGGGCCAACGAGCAGTACTTC.

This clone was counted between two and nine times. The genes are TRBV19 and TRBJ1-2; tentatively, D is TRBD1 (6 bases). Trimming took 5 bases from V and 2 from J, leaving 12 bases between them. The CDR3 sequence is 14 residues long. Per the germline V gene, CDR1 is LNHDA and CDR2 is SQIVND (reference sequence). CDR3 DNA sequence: TGTGCCAGTAGTGGTCAACAGGGCAACTATGGCTACACCTTC. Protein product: CASSGQQGNYGYTF.

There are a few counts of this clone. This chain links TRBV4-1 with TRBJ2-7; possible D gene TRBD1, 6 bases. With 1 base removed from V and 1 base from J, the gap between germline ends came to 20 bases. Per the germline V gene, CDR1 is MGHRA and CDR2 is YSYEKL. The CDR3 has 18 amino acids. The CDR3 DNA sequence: TGCGCCAGCAGCCAAGTCGACTTTATACCCGGACAGTCCTACGAGCAGTACTTC. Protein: CASSQVDFIPGQSYEQYF.

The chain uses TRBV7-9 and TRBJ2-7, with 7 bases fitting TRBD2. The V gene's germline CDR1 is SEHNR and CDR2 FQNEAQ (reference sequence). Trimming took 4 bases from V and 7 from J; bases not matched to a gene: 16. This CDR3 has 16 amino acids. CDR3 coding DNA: TGTGCCAGCAGCTCTGGGGGGGGGAGGGGTACTTTGGAGCAGTACTTC. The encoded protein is CASSSGGGRGTLEQYF.

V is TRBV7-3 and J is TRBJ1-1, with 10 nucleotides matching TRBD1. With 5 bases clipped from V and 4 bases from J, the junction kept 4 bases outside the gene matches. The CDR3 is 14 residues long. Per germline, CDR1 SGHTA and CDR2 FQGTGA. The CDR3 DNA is TGTGCCAGCAGCGCGAGACAGGGGGCCACTGAAGCTTTCTTT. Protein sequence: CASSARQGATEAFF. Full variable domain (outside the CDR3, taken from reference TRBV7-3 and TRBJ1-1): GAGVSQTPSNKVTEKGKYVELRCDPISGHTALYWYRQSLGQGPEFLIYFQGTGAADDSGLPNDRFFAVRPEGSVSTLKIQRTERGDSAVYLCASSARQGATEAFFGQGTRLTVV.

CDR3: CASSKMGQGLSGYTF. The CDR3 DNA reads as TGTGCCAGCAGCAAGATGGGACAGGGGCTGAGTGGCTACACCTTC. V is TRBV7-2 and J is TRBJ1-2; 10 bases line up with TRBD1. The CDR3 extends over 15 amino acids. Per germline, CDR1 SGHTA and CDR2 FQGNSA. Unmatched junction bases numbered 10, after V lost 5 bases and J lost 7 bases.